This TCR beta chain was retrieved from a study of blood T cell repertoires in COVID-19. On the study more broadly: Material from acute and convalescent COVID-19 was sourced from the United States, Italy and Spain.

Deletions cut 3 bases from V and 8 bases from J, with 43 bases between. This CDR3 region has 22 residues. From germline, CDR1 is GTSNPN and CDR2 SVGIG (reference sequence). In the authors' workflow: Estimation of nucleated cell counts relied on the amplification of reference gene primers. Libraries were prepared by immunoSEQ multiplex PCR; TCRdb keeps only in-frame clonotypes and omits some of them. The V and J calls and the clone size are those of that table, but D and trimming were determined from the DNA. The sample shows fewer than 350,000 clones, around 90% of them seen only once. The sample was PBMCs or T cells enriched from blood (not recorded which). This chain uses TRBV30 with TRBJ1-2; possible D gene TRBD1, 5 bases. The TCR was taken from a middle-aged woman with acute COVID-19. This CDR3 reads CAWRDVGALLGKAAVGGVGYTF. Written as DNA, the CDR3 is TGTGCCTGGAGGGACGTCGGGGCCCTTTTGGGTAAAGCAGCAGTGGGAGGAGTCGGCTACACCTTC. Full variable domain (missing parts from reference TRBV30 and TRBJ1-2): SQTIHQWPATLVQPVGSPLSLECTVEGTSNPNLYWYRQAAGRGLQLLFYSVGIGQISSEVPQNLSASRPQDRQFILSSKKLLLSDSGFYLCAWRDVGALLGKAAVGGVGYTFGSGTRLTVV.